Below, 10 T cell receptor beta chains from the same sample are listed, as sequenced in a study of cytomegalovirus exposure and HLA in healthy donors. The study ran its PCR with 60 Vbeta and 13 Jbeta primers. Generated by immunoSEQ multiplex PCR, the TCRdb table keeps only in-frame clones and is missing some. This table holds 150,000 or so clones, around 80% found once. The specimen was PBMCs. The receptor set was obtained from a man between 18 and 35 years old in good health and CMV-seropositive.

The chain recombines TRBV6-5 with TRBJ2-4; 7 nucleotides align to TRBD1. V was pared by 5 bases and J by 5 bases, with 3 bases of the junction left unmatched. The CDR3 is 13 amino acids. Germline loops: CDR1 MNHEY, CDR2 SVGAGI. The CDR3 reads CASSDRVQNIQYF. CDR3 DNA: TGTGCCAGCAGTGACAGGGTTCAAAACATTCAGTACTTC.

V gene TRBV23-1 combines with J gene TRBJ2-2; 7 bases match TRBD2. TRBV23-1 is treated as an ORF (open reading frame) with a function not yet certain. V was pared by 0 bases and J by 5 bases, with 6 bases of the junction left unmatched. The CDR3 length is 16 residues. CDR3 residues: CASSQSPGGWTGELFF. For the CDR3, the DNA is TGCGCCAGCAGTCAATCGCCGGGGGGATGGACCGGGGAGCTGTTTTTT.

The chain employs TRBV4-1 and TRBJ2-6, with TRBD1 matching over 7 bases. From germline, CDR1 is MGHRA and CDR2 YSYEKL. Losses at the gene ends were 3 bases for V and 2 bases for J; bases not matched to a gene: 7. The CDR3 extends over 17 amino acids. The CDR3 DNA reads as TGCGCCAGCAGCCATCCCGGGACAGCTACTGGGGCCAACGTCCTGACTTTC. It translates to CASSHPGTATGANVLTF.

As to this clone: Different DNA sequences within this sample yield the same CDR3. The CDR3 loop is CASSPQGNQPQHF. The DNA for the CDR3 is TGTGCCAGCAGCCCCCAGGGTAATCAGCCCCAGCATTTT. V is TRBV6-1 and J is TRBJ1-5, with D tentatively TRBD1 (5 bases). V lost 6 bases to trimming and J lost 4 bases, with 10 bases between them. The CDR3 contains 13 residues. Germline values: CDR1 MNHNS, CDR2 SASEGT.

This chain joins TRBV13 and TRBJ2-2; 7 bases agree with TRBD1. CDR1 and CDR2 from the germline V gene are PRHDT and FYEKMQ (reference sequence). CDR3 length: 15 residues. Trimming took 5 bases from V and 0 from J; bases not matched to a gene: 3. The DNA of the CDR3 is TGTGCCAGCAGCGTAGACAGGGCGAACACCGGGGAGCTGTTTTTT. Its protein product is CASSVDRANTGELFF. Looking up the rest from reference TRBV13 and TRBJ2-2 gives the full variable domain: AAGVIQSPRHLIKEKRETATLKCYPIPRHDTVYWYQQGPGQDPQFLISFYEKMQSDKGSIPDRFSAQQFSDYHSELNMSSLELGDSALYFCASSVDRANTGELFFGEGSRLTVL.

The V and J genes are TRBV4-2 and TRBJ2-3; D gene unclear. Germline lookup yields CDR1 LGHNA and CDR2 YNFKEQ. V lost 1 base, J lost 2 bases, and 7 bases lay in between. This CDR3 region has 14 residues. This CDR3 is CASSQGLFTDTQYF. In DNA, the CDR3 is TGTGCCAGCAGCCAAGGGCTTTTCACAGATACGCAGTATTTT.

This clone has just one count. This rearrangement joins TRBV6-6 to TRBJ1-2, with D perhaps TRBD1 (6 bases). The germline gives CDR1 MNHNY, CDR2 SVGAGI (reference sequence). The CDR3 consists of 14 residues. V gave up 5 bases and J gave up 5 bases, with 15 bases separating them. The CDR3 DNA sequence: TGTGCCAGCAGTACCCTGGACAGTCGATATGGCTACACCTTC. It codes for CASSTLDSRYGYTF.

The V call is TRBV29-1, the J call TRBJ1-1; 9 nucleotides agree with TRBD1. Germline CDR1 is SQVTM and CDR2 is ANQGSEA. V shed 4 bases and J 6 bases; nucleotides not matched to a gene: 12. There are 15 residues in the CDR3. The CDR3 DNA is TGCAGCGTTGGCCACTTAGGACAGGGGATGTCTGAAGCTTTCTTT. Its protein product is CSVGHLGQGMSEAFF. Using reference TRBV29-1 and TRBJ1-1 for the parts outside the CDR3, the full variable domain is SAVISQKPSRDICQRGTSLTIQCQVDSQVTMMFWYRQQPGQSLTLIATANQGSEATYESGFVIDKFPISRPNLTFSTLTVSNMSPEDSSIYLCSVGHLGQGMSEAFFGQGTRLTVV.

This clone was seen only a few times. The chain links TRBV27 to TRBJ1-1; a possible D gene is TRBD1 (6 bases). Germline V lookup: CDR1 MNHEY, CDR2 SMNVEV (reference sequence). Trimming removed 4 bases at V and 4 bases at J, with 13 bases between. This CDR3 is 14 amino acids long. The CDR3 protein is CASSSAGGATEAFF. CDR3 nucleotides: TGTGCCAGCAGTTCGGCCGGGGGGGCCACTGAAGCTTTCTTT.

V is TRBV9 and J is TRBJ1-3; 8 nucleotides line up with TRBD1. The CDR3 runs to 17 residues. CDR1 is SGDLS, CDR2 YYNGEE, per germline. J gave up 4 bases and V 0 bases, and 9 bases lay outside the gene matches. This CDR3 reads CASSVGVAGGRGNTIYF. The CDR3 DNA follows: TGTGCCAGCAGCGTAGGGGTCGCAGGGGGCCGAGGAAACACCATATATTTT.